Shown below are 22 T cell receptor beta chains from a single sample sequenced in a study of T cells after yellow fever vaccination. TCRdb re-called the 5' RACE reads with MiXCR, one entry per CDR3 protein. Counted here are some 300,000 distinct CDR3 sequences, 8.5% to 10% occurring once; the ten biggest clones make up around 3.1%. The sequencing here drew on CD4+ T cells sorted from PBMCs, taken 5 days after the yellow fever booster vaccination. These receptors were taken from a man aged 18 to 30 who received the YFV17D yellow fever vaccine.

This clonotype was observed a few times. The chain joins TRBV4-1 to TRBJ1-2, with D possibly matching TRBD1 (5 bases). This CDR3 region has 15 residues. Germline-derived CDR1 and CDR2 are MGHRA and YSYEKL. The V gene lost 1 base and the J gene lost 7 bases, with 16 bases spanning the gap. CDR3 sequence: CASSQGGAGRGGYTF. The CDR3 coding sequence is TGCGCCAGCAGCCAAGGCGGAGCGGGGCGGGGTGGCTACACCTTC.

This clonotype has ten or more counts. The chain links TRBV7-9 to TRBJ1-1; D call uncertain. The germline V and J ends were trimmed by 5 bases and 4 bases, with 17 bases remaining between them. Germline CDR1 and CDR2: SEHNR and FQNEAQ (reference sequence). This CDR3 contains 15 residues. The CDR3 spells CASSPKIRVGTEAFF. Here the CDR3 DNA reads TGTGCCAGCAGCCCAAAAATCCGAGTAGGCACTGAAGCTTTCTTT.

This clonotype has more than one count but fewer than ten. V usage is TRBV6-5 and J usage is TRBJ2-3; TRBD2 matches 8 bases. With V trimmed by 8 bases and J by 2 bases, 9 bases remained unmatched. CDR3 length equals 15 residues. CDR1 and CDR2 from the germline V gene are MNHEY and SVGAGI. The CDR3 nucleotides read TGTGCCAGCGGACGCGGGGGGCTATTCACAGATACGCAGTATTTT. It translates to CASGRGGLFTDTQYF.

This clonotype appeared a few times. The V gene is TRBV2, the J gene TRBJ1-5, with D maybe TRBD1 (6 bases). The V gene lost 4 bases and the J gene lost 4 bases, with 11 bases spanning the gap. CDR3 size: 14 residues. CDR1 SNHLY and CDR2 FYNNEI come from the germline V gene. DNA for the CDR3: TGTGCCAGCAGTGTCGGTCAGGGGAATCAGCCCCAGCATTTT. This sequence encodes CASSVGQGNQPQHF. Supplemented by reference TRBV2 and TRBJ1-5, the full variable domain reads EPEVTQTPSHQVTQMGQEVILRCVPISNHLYFYWYRQILGQKVEFLVSFYNNEISEKSEIFDDQFSVERPDGSNFTLKIRSTKLEDSAMYFCASSVGQGNQPQHFGDGTRLSIL.

This clonotype was counted a few times. The J gene is TRBJ1-2, the V gene TRBV7-2; 7 bases map to TRBD1. The V gene end was trimmed by 8 bases and the J gene end by 7 bases; junction bases not matched to a gene: 10. This CDR3 is 13 amino acids long. The germline CDR1 and CDR2 sequences are SGHTA and FQGNSA. The CDR3 loop reads CASALDRVGGYTF. In nucleotides, the CDR3 is TGTGCCAGCGCCCTAGACAGGGTTGGTGGCTACACCTTC.

This chain links TRBV20-1 with TRBJ2-3; D is unresolved. This CDR3 is built from 11 residues. Germline values: CDR1 DFQATT, CDR2 SNEGSKA (reference sequence). V shed 7 bases and J shed 0 bases, with 5 bases lying between them. The CDR3 region is CSGQSTDTQYF. In nucleotides, the CDR3 is TGCAGTGGGCAAAGCACAGATACGCAGTATTTT.

The V and J genes are TRBV15 and TRBJ2-1; 8 bases fit TRBD2. This CDR3 comprises 18 residues. The germline V gene encodes CDR1 LNHNV and CDR2 YYDKDF (reference sequence). The V and J ends lost 0 bases and 3 bases, in that order; junction bases with no gene match: 10. CDR3 nucleotide sequence: TGTGCCACCAGCAGAGATCGACGCGCGGGGGGCCACTACAATGAGCAGTTCTTC. Its translation: CATSRDRRAGGHYNEQFF.

The sample holds many counts of this clonotype. The V and J genes are TRBV7-2 and TRBJ2-2; D perhaps matches TRBD2 (5 bases). Germline assignment: CDR1 SGHTA and CDR2 FQGNSA. The V end was cut by 1 base, the J end by 4 bases, with 7 bases between. CDR3 size: 14 residues. The CDR3 coding sequence is TGTGCCAGCAGCTTAGTAGGACTCACCGGGGAGCTGTTTTTT. This sequence encodes CASSLVGLTGELFF.

The chain is built from TRBV7-3 and TRBJ2-2; the D gene is possibly TRBD2 (6 bases). The CDR3 has 14 residues. Germline-derived CDR1 and CDR2 are SGHTA and FQGTGA. Trimming took off 4 bases at V and 5 bases at J, with 11 bases between the two ends. The CDR3 region has the DNA TGTGCCAGCAGCTCGGGACTTTCGACCGGGGAGCTGTTTTTT. Its protein is CASSSGLSTGELFF.

The chain uses TRBV10-3 and TRBJ2-7; tentative D call: TRBD1 (6 bases). This CDR3 spans 12 amino acids. CDR1 is ENHRY and CDR2 is SYGVKD in the germline V gene. The V gene lost 6 bases and the J gene lost 1 base, with 7 bases spanning the gap. The CDR3 spells CAISGTSYEQYV. The DNA for the CDR3 is TGTGCCATCAGCGGGACATCCTACGAGCAGTACGTC.

The J gene is TRBJ2-2, the V gene TRBV11-2, with 7 bases aligning to TRBD2. Trimming at V came to 4 bases and at J to 2 bases, leaving 13 bases not matched to a gene. Per germline, CDR1 SGHAT and CDR2 FQNNGV. This CDR3 has 18 amino acids. CDR3 coding DNA: TGTGCCAGCAGCTCCATTAGCGGGTTTACGACCAACACCGGGGAGCTGTTTTTT. It codes for CASSSISGFTTNTGELFF.

The rearrangement links TRBV13 to TRBJ2-5; 7 nucleotides agree with TRBD2. The CDR3 spans 16 residues. From germline, CDR1 is PRHDT and CDR2 FYEKMQ (reference sequence). The J segment lost 5 bases and the V segment lost 5 bases, leaving 14 bases of the junction unmatched. For the CDR3, the DNA is TGTGCCAGCAGCCGGATTGGGGGGGGACCCCCGGAGACCCAGTACTTC. Its translation: CASSRIGGGPPETQYF. Using reference TRBV13 and TRBJ2-5 for the parts outside the CDR3, the full variable domain is AAGVIQSPRHLIKEKRETATLKCYPIPRHDTVYWYQQGPGQDPQFLISFYEKMQSDKGSIPDRFSAQQFSDYHSELNMSSLELGDSALYFCASSRIGGGPPETQYFGPGTRLLVL.

V gene TRBV4-3 combines with J gene TRBJ1-4; unclear D gene. V lost 1 base and J lost 0, with 6 bases in between. The CDR3 runs to 15 residues. Germline-derived CDR1 and CDR2 are LGHNA and YSLEER. The CDR3 coding sequence is TGCGCCAGCAGCCAAGGGGGAGCAACTAATGAAAAACTGTTTTTT. The encoded protein is CASSQGGATNEKLFF.

This clonotype was seen a handful of times. J is TRBJ1-1 and V is TRBV6-5; 7 nucleotides agree with TRBD1. CDR3 length: 14 amino acids. V shed 6 bases, J shed 1 base, and the junction held 5 bases outside the gene matches. Germline lookup yields CDR1 MNHEY and CDR2 SVGAGI. The CDR3 DNA reads TGTGCCAGCAGACACGGGACAGAGAACACTGAAGCTTTCTTT. Its protein product is CASRHGTENTEAFF.

This clonotype came up a few times. The chain joins TRBV20-1 to TRBJ2-5; D is undetermined. Germline V gene lookup returns CDR1 DFQATT and CDR2 SNEGSKA (reference sequence). Trimming cost V 5 bases and J 2 bases, with 12 bases left between them. The CDR3 runs to 13 residues. CDR3 nucleotides: TGCAGTGCTTCGACGTCCCCGCAAGAGACCCAGTACTTC. Translated: CSASTSPQETQYF.

This clonotype was recorded many times. The chain has TRBV6-1 and TRBJ2-2; D might be TRBD2 (6 bases). Germline loops: CDR1 MNHNS, CDR2 SASEGT. Trimming pared 11 bases from V and 4 bases from J, leaving 14 bases between. The CDR3 consists of 13 residues. The CDR3 DNA sequence: TGTGCCGGGGGACTTGGGGGCACCGGGGAGCTGTTTTTT. Amino acids: CAGGLGGTGELFF.

This clonotype was detected many times. The genes are TRBV20-1 and TRBJ2-1; D uncertain. Germline lookup yields CDR1 DFQATT and CDR2 SNEGSKA (reference sequence). The V gene lost 3 bases and the J gene lost 7 bases, with 10 bases spanning the gap. The CDR3 runs to 12 residues. The CDR3, as DNA: TGCAGTGCTAGGGTCCAGGCGAATGAGCAGTTCTTC. Translated, it gives CSARVQANEQFF.

V is TRBV9 and J is TRBJ1-4; tentative D call: TRBD1 (6 bases). V dropped 0 bases and J dropped 3 bases, with 12 bases sitting between them. Germline CDR1 and CDR2: SGDLS and YYNGEE. The CDR3 is 16 amino acids. CDR3 DNA sequence: TGTGCCAGCAGCGTAGAGCCCGGGGGGCCTAATGAAAAACTGTTTTTT. It is translated as CASSVEPGGPNEKLFF.

This clonotype has a handful of counts. The gene calls are TRBV24-1 and TRBJ2-1, with TRBD1 matching over 9 bases. The CDR3 has 14 amino acids. With 4 bases clipped from V and 7 bases from J, the junction kept 4 bases outside the gene matches. Germline CDR1 KGHDR, CDR2 SFDVKD. The CDR3 loop is CATSEPGTGNEQFF. CDR3 DNA: TGTGCCACCAGTGAACCCGGGACAGGGAATGAGCAGTTCTTC.

The chain employs TRBV4-3 and TRBJ1-4; D not certain. The CDR3 is 15 residues long. Germline CDR1 reads LGHNA; CDR2 reads YSLEER. V was clipped by 0 bases and J by 7 bases, with 12 bases between them. The DNA of the CDR3 is TGCGCCAGCAGCCAAGAATGGACCGGACGTGAAAAACTGTTTTTT. Protein: CASSQEWTGREKLFF.

This clonotype was picked up a small number of times. The chain joins TRBV7-2 to TRBJ2-3; possibly TRBD2 for D (6 bases). This CDR3 has 14 amino acids. CDR1 is SGHTA and CDR2 is FQGNSA in the germline V gene. Trimming pared 4 bases from V and 2 bases from J, leaving 10 bases between. As DNA, the CDR3 is TGTGCCAGCAGCTCGGGACTTTACACAGATACGCAGTATTTT. Translating gives CASSSGLYTDTQYF.

This clonotype appeared a few times. The chain employs TRBV7-9 and TRBJ2-2, with D perhaps TRBD1 or TRBD2 (5 bases each). The V and J ends lost 5 bases and 4 bases respectively, with 11 bases between them. This CDR3 has 14 amino acids. CDR1 is SEHNR, CDR2 FQNEAQ, per germline (reference sequence). The CDR3 sequence is CASSGGSITGELFF. Written as DNA, the CDR3 is TGTGCCAGCAGCGGGGGATCAATCACCGGGGAGCTGTTTTTT.